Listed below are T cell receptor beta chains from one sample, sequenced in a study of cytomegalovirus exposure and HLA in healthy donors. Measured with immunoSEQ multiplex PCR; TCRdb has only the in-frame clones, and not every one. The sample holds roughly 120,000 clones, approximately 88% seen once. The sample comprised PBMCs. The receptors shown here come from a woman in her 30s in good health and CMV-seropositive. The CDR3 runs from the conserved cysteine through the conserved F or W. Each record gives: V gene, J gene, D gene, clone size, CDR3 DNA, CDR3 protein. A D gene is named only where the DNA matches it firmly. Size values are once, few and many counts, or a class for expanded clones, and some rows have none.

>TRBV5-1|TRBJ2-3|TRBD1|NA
TGCGCCAGCAGCTTTACCTCGGGACAGGGGAATATTCGCACAGATACGCAGTATTTT
CASSFTSGQGNIRTDTQYF
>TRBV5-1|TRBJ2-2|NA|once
TGCGCCAGCAGCTTGACAGCTACGAACACCGGGGAGCTGTTTTTT
CASSLTATNTGELFF
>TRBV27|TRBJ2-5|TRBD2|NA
TGTGCCAGCAGTCCCCGGTTTTCGTTAGCGGGAGTGGAGACCCAGTACTTC
CASSPRFSLAGVETQYF
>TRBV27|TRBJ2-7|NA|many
TGTGCCAGCATGCGATCTGGTTCAGGGAACGGCTACGAGCAGTACTTC
CASMRSGSGNGYEQYF
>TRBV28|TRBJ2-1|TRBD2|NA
TGTGCCAGCAGTTTGCGGGGGGCCCATCTCGACAATGAGCAGTTCTTC
CASSLRGAHLDNEQFF
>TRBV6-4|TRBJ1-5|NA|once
TGTGCCAGCAGTGCTAACGTGAATCAGCCCCAGCATTTT
CASSANVNQPQHF
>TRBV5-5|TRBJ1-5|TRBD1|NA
TGTGCCAGCAGGGACAGGGAAGGTCAGCCCCAGCATTTT
CASRDREGQPQHF
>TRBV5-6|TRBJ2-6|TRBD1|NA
TGTGCCAGCAGGCGGACAGGCTTGTGGGGGGCCAACGTCCTGACTTTC
CASRRTGLWGANVLTF
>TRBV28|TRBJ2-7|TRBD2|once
TGTGCCAGCAGGTTAGCTAGCGGCTCCTACGAGCAGTACTTC
CASRLASGSYEQYF
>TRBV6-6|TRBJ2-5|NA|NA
TGTGCCAGCAGTTACTCGGAGGAAGAGACCCAGTACTTC
CASSYSEEETQYF
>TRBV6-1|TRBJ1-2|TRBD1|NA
TGTGCCAGCAGAGACAGGGCCTATGGCTACACCTTC
CASRDRAYGYTF
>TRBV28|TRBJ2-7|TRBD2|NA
TGTGCCAGCAGTGGACTAGCGCGAGAGCAGTACTTC
CASSGLAREQYF
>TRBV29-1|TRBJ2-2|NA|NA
TGCAGCGCCGAAGGACAAGACCCAACCGGGGAGCTGTTTTTT
CSAEGQDPTGELFF
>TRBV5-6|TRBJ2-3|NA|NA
TGTGCCAGCAGTTCGGGTGGAGGGGATACGCAGTATTTT
CASSSGGGDTQYF
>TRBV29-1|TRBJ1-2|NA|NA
TGCAGCGTTTCGGGACTCTATGGCTACACCTTC
CSVSGLYGYTF
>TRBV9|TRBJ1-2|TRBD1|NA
TGTGCCAGCAGCGGTGGACAGGGCCACGGCGGCTACACCTTC
CASSGGQGHGGYTF
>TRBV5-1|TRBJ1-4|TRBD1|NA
TGCGCCAGCAGCCCTGGGACAGGGGGTTTTGAAAAACTGTTTTTT
CASSPGTGGFEKLFF
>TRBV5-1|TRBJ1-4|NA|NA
TGCGCCAGCAGCTTGGGGCTTACTAATGAAAAACTGTTTTTT
CASSLGLTNEKLFF
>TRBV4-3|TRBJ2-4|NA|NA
TGCGCCAGCAGCCAAGTGACGTCAGGGGGGATGAACATTCAGTACTTC
CASSQVTSGGMNIQYF
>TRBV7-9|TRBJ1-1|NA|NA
TGTGCCAGCCAAAGGCAGGCGATGAACACTGAAGCTTTCTTT
CASQRQAMNTEAFF
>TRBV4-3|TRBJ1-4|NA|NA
TGCGCCAGCAGCCCCGCGGGGGTCGAAAAACTGTTTTTT
CASSPAGVEKLFF
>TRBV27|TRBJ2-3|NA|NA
TGTGCCAGCAGTTTAATTACCCCTCGACTTAACACAGATACGCAGTATTTT
CASSLITPRLNTDTQYF
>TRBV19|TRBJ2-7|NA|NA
TGTGCCAGTAGCCTGGGCCGGTGGGGCGGGCAGTACTTC
CASSLGRWGGQYF
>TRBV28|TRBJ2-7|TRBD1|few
TGTGCCAGCAGTACCTTCGGACAGGGGGGCTACGAGCAGTACTTC
CASSTFGQGGYEQYF
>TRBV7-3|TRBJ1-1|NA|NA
TGTGCCAGCAGCTCCCCCCAGCGGACTGAAGCTTTCTTT
CASSSPQRTEAFF
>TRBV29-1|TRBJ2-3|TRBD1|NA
TGCAGCGCCACAGGGGGGGATACGCAGTATTTT
CSATGGDTQYF
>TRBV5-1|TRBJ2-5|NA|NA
TGCGCCAGCAGCTTGAGGCAGGGGACGCAGGAGACCCAGTACTTC
CASSLRQGTQETQYF
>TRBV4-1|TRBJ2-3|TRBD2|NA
TGCGCCAGCAGCCAAGAAATAGGACTAGCTCCCACAGATACGCAGTATTTT
CASSQEIGLAPTDTQYF
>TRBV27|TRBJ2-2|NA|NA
TGTGCCAGCAGTATCGGACAGAACACCGGGGAGCTGTTTTTT
CASSIGQNTGELFF
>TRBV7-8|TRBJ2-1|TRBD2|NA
TGTGCCAGCAGCCCCGCCCCCTGGGTAGCGGGAACCCACCCCAATGAGCAGTTCTTC
CASSPAPWVAGTHPNEQFF
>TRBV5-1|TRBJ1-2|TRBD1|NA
TGCGCCAGCAGCCCCGGACAGGGGGCGCGAGGCTACACCTTC
CASSPGQGARGYTF
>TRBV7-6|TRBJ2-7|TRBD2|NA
TGTGCCAGCAGCTTAGGCAAGCGGGAGGCCGAGCAGTACTTC
CASSLGKREAEQYF
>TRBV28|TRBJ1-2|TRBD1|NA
TGTGCCAGCAGCAATCCCGGGACAGGGGATGGCTACACCTTC
CASSNPGTGDGYTF
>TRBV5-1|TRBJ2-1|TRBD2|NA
TGCGCCAGCAGCGTGGGACTAGCGGGACCCCTTCGCAATGAGCAGTTCTTC
CASSVGLAGPLRNEQFF
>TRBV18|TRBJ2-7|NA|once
TGTGCCAGCTCCAAGAAAGAGGGCCACGAGCAGTACTTC
CASSKKEGHEQYF
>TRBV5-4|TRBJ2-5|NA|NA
TGTGCCAGCAGCTCCTCGGGGAGGGGGGAAGAGACCCAGTACTTC
CASSSSGRGEETQYF
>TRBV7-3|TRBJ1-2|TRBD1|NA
TGTGCCAGCAGCTCGGGACAGGGCAGGGGCTACACCTTC
CASSSGQGRGYTF
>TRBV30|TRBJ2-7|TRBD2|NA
TGTGCCTGGAGTCACCCCGGCCTAGCGGGGGAGGGGCAGTACTTC
CAWSHPGLAGEGQYF
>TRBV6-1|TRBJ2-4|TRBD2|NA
TGTGCCAGCAGTGAAGTGGGAAATAGCGGGGGGCGGGAGAACATTCAGTACTTC
CASSEVGNSGGRENIQYF
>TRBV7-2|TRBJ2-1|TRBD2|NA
TGTGCCAGCAGCCTTTCGACTAGCGGGGGGAGAGAGCAGTTCTTC
CASSLSTSGGREQFF
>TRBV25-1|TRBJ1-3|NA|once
TGTGCCAGCGCCCAACAGGGTACTTCTGGAAACACCATATATTTT
CASAQQGTSGNTIYF
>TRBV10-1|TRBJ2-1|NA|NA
TGCGCCAGCAGTGCCGGGACATCCCATGAGCAGTTCTTC
CASSAGTSHEQFF
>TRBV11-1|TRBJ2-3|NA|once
TGTGCCAGCAGCTCGGGACTGTTAGATACGCAGTATTTT
CASSSGLLDTQYF
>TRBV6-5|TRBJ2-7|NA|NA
TGTGCCAGCAGTTACTCATTTGAGGACAGCTACGAGCAGTACTTC
CASSYSFEDSYEQYF
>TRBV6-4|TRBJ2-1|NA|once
TGTGCCAGCAGTGACGCCAGTCAGTTCTTC
CASSDASQFF
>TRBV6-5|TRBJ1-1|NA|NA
TGTGCCAGCAGTTACGCCGGGTTTGAAGCTTTCTTT
CASSYAGFEAFF
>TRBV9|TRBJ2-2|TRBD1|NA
TGTGCCAGCAGCCCAGGGACAGGGGCTATTGGCGGGGAGCTGTTTTTT
CASSPGTGAIGGELFF
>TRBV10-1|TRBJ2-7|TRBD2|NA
TGCGCCAGCGAGGGCGGGGGCGAGCAGTACTTC
CASEGGGEQYF
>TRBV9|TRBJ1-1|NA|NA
TGTGCCAGCAGCCTCTCGACAGGAACTATGAACACTGAAGCTTTCTTT
CASSLSTGTMNTEAFF
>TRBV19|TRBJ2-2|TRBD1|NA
TGTGCCAGTAGTCGCCTTATGGGACAGGGTACGAACACCGGGGAGCTGTTTTTT
CASSRLMGQGTNTGELFF
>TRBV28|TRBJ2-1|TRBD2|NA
TGTGCCAGCAGGGCTAGCGGGCAAATCACCTACAATGAGCAGTTCTTC
CASRASGQITYNEQFF